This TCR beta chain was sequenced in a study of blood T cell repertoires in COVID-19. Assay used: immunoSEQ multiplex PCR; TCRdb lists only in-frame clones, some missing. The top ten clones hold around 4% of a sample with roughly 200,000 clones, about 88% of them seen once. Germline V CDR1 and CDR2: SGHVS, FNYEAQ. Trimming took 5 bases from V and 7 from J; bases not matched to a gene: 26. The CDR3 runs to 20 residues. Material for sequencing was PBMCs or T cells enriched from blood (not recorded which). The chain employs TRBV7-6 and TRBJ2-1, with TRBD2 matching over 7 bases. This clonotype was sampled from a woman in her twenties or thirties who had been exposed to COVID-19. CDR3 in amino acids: CASSLRLARTPLYVGNEQFF. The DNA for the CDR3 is TGTGCCAGCAGCCTCAGACTAGCCCGAACCCCCCTGTACGTTGGGAATGAGCAGTTCTTC.